Here is one TCR beta chain with its context. The protocol was immunoSEQ multiplex PCR, while the TCRdb copy is restricted to in-frame clones and leaves out a portion. The repertoire includes about 58,000 clones, 90% of them detected once, and approximately 1% sits in the top ten. The CDR3 covers 15 residues. Trimming cost V 4 bases and J 8 bases; bases outside gene matches: 11. CDR1 SGDLS and CDR2 YYNGEE come from the germline V gene. This sample is drawn from a study of cytomegalovirus exposure and HLA in healthy donors. The chain combines TRBV9 with TRBJ1-2; TRBD1 matches 10 bases. The sequencing input was PBMCs. The origin of this receptor is a man younger than 35 in good health and CMV-seronegative. In DNA form, the CDR3 reads TGTGCCAGCAGCCCACCGGGACAGGGGATGGAGGGCTACACCTTC. Translated: CASSPPGQGMEGYTF.